One TCR beta chain is described in this entry. Which antigen it targets is not known. Base qualities were left out, and no much larger clone turns up one base away. This specimen belongs to a study of T cell responses to AZD1222 COVID-19 vaccine (dated by TCRdb to the early 2020s). With regard to the full study: TCR sequencing covered fewer than 250 trial participants: some 210 given two doses of AZD1222 and about 26 given two doses of MenACWY control vaccine. Trial participants were enrolled into age subgroups of 18-55, 56-69 and 70-plus years, which contained roughly 140, 27 and 60 TCR-sequenced participants, respectively. Summary of the overall study and its limitations: Participants were mostly white British, with more females than males. The authors suggested clonal diversity may have been underestimated. Nearly half of unique spike-specific TCRs reportedly recognized epitopes outside regions mutated in the B.1.351 and B.1.1.7 variants. Because no samples from the day 14 peak response were available, repertoires could be characterized only after the peak T cell response. In the small 56-69-year group, the increase in depth fell short of significance, most likely because of low power. Only five or six AZD1222 recipients were SARS-CoV-2 seropositive at baseline, limiting conclusions about previously exposed vaccinees. Vaccine-associated CD4 TCRs spanned the whole spike protein, with dominant responses in regions 160-218 and 743-854. After two AZD1222 doses, spike-specific TCR breadth and depth were significantly higher than at day 0 and than in MenACWY recipients.

The time point label here, explained by the study, means: baseline before first vaccination. This specimen's treatment or condition label, interpreted: meningococcal conjugate vaccine given as trial control. Samples from vaccinated people were obtained from the UK trials COV001 and COV002, which included a single-blind randomized controlled phase 2/3 trial of AZD1222 (ChAdOx1 nCoV-19) in healthy adults. For TCRbeta chain sequencing, PBMC samples from trial participants were taken at day 0 and at day 28 after the second dose. The CDR3 regions of human TCRbeta chains were analyzed by immunosequencing. The paper's data handling went like this. TCRs in the repertoires were compared against a reference library of SARS-CoV-2-specific TCRs that had been generated with the MIRA antigen-specificity platform. Breadth was defined as the fraction of unique TCRs that were SARS-CoV-2-associated. Depth was defined as the fraction of total T cells that were SARS-CoV-2-associated. Using the MIRA data, each spike-specific TCR was mapped to the spike region that the TCR reacts to and placed in a CD4 or CD8 class. Log10-transformed breadth and depth values were compared by one-way ANOVA with Sidak's multiple comparisons tests. TCRdb mirrors the immuneACCESS table, restricted to in-frame sequences. Some clones are absent from its copies; in checked studies, under half trace to an unresolved V gene, and the reason for the others is unknown. Clone size and the V and J calls come from that table; the DNA yielded D and trimming. For this sample there are 100,000 to 150,000 clones; 80% to 95% appear just once. The top ten hold 4% to 5.5% of the sample.

Looking up the germline V gene yields CDR1 ENHRY and CDR2 SYGVKD. Compared with germline, V lacks 2 bases and J lacks 6 bases; bases without a gene match: 2. The CDR3 contains 15 residues, cysteine and phenylalanine counted. The entry retains the CDR3 DNA only, 45 bases that are in frame from base 1. The rearranged chain carries TRBV10-3 and TRBJ1-6; a stretch of 9 junction bases matches TRBD1. The receptor was derived from an adult in good health. The sample here was peripheral blood, taken on day 0 of MenACWY control vaccination. The DNA is as follows: TGTGCCATCAGTGAGGAGACAGGGGGTAATTCACCCCTCCACTTT. This encodes CAISEETGGNSPLHF.